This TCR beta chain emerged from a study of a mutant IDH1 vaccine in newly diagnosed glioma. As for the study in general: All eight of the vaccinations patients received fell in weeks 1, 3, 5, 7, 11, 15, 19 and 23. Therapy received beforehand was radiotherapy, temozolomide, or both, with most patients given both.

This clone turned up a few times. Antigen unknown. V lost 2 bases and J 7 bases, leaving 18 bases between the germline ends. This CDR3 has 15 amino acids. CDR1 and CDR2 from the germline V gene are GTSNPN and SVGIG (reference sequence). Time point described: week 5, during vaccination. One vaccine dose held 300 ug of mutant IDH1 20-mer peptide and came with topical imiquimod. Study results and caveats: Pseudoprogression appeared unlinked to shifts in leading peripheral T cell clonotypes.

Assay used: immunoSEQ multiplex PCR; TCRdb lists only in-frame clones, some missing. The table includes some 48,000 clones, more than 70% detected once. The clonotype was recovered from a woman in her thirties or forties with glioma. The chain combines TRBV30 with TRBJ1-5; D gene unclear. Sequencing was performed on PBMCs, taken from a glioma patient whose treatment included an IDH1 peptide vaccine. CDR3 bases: TGTGCCTGGAGTTGGGCCGCGGGATTAGGGCAGCCCCAGCATTTT. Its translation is CAWSWAAGLGQPQHF. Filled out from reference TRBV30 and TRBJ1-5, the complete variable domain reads SQTIHQWPATLVQPVGSPLSLECTVEGTSNPNLYWYRQAAGRGLQLLFYSVGIGQISSEVPQNLSASRPQDRQFILSSKKLLLSDSGFYLCAWSWAAGLGQPQHFGDGTRLSIL.